The rows below give T cell receptor beta chains drawn from one sample of a study of T cells after posttransplantation cyclophosphamide. Generated by immunoSEQ multiplex PCR, the TCRdb table keeps only in-frame clones and is missing some. The sample has roughly 25,000 clones, none seen only once. Here the sequenced sample was PBMCs, taken after allogeneic stem cell transplant with posttransplant cyclophosphamide. The receptor source for this set is a male patient aged 18-29 years who received an allogeneic stem cell transplant from a related donor, was CMV-positive, and had no GVHD. A subset of T cells may come from the graft donor. Each CDR3 is given with its conserved first and last residue. Each record gives: CDR3 DNA, CDR3 protein, J gene, D gene, V gene, clone size. The D gene is left open where the match is weak. Expanded clones get a size class; other rows say once, few or many, or leave the size out.

cdr3_nt: TGTGCCAGCAGCTCCTTACTGCCCACCCGAGACAGGGACTATGGCTACACCTTC
cdr3_aa: CASSSLLPTRDRDYGYTF
j_call: TRBJ1-2
d_call: TRBD1
v_call: TRBV28
clone_size: many

cdr3_nt: TGTGCCATTAGGGGGAGGGGAGACTACGAGCAGTACTTC
cdr3_aa: CAIRGRGDYEQYF
j_call: TRBJ2-7
d_call: -
v_call: TRBV6-5
clone_size: many

cdr3_nt: TGTGCCAGCAGTTTTGCAGGGTGGGGGAACACTGAAGCTTTCTTT
cdr3_aa: CASSFAGWGNTEAFF
j_call: TRBJ1-1
d_call: -
v_call: TRBV27
clone_size: many

cdr3_nt: TGTGCCAGCAACCAGGGGGCACGCAATCAGCCCCAGCATTTT
cdr3_aa: CASNQGARNQPQHF
j_call: TRBJ1-5
d_call: TRBD1
v_call: TRBV28
clone_size: many

cdr3_nt: TGTGCCAGCAGCTTAGACAGGGTCTACAATGAGCAGTTCTTC
cdr3_aa: CASSLDRVYNEQFF
j_call: TRBJ2-1
d_call: TRBD1
v_call: TRBV7-3
clone_size: many

cdr3_nt: TGTGCCAGCAGCGCCGGACAGAACCAAGAGACCCAGTACTTC
cdr3_aa: CASSAGQNQETQYF
j_call: TRBJ2-5
d_call: -
v_call: TRBV9
clone_size: many

cdr3_nt: TGTGCCAGTTCTGCGGGACTAGTCCCTTTCGAGCAGTACTTC
cdr3_aa: CASSAGLVPFEQYF
j_call: TRBJ2-7
d_call: TRBD2
v_call: TRBV19
clone_size: many

cdr3_nt: TGTGCCAGCAGCCCTAGCGGGAGCTACAATGAGCAGTTCTTC
cdr3_aa: CASSPSGSYNEQFF
j_call: TRBJ2-1
d_call: TRBD2
v_call: TRBV6-6
clone_size: many

cdr3_nt: TGCGCCAGCAGCTATGCAGGTGGTGGGTCTTATGGCTACACCTTC
cdr3_aa: CASSYAGGGSYGYTF
j_call: TRBJ1-2
d_call: -
v_call: TRBV5-1
clone_size: many

cdr3_nt: TGTGCCAGCAGCCCGAGGAGCTCCTACGAGCAGTACTTC
cdr3_aa: CASSPRSSYEQYF
j_call: TRBJ2-7
d_call: -
v_call: TRBV11-1
clone_size: many

cdr3_nt: TGCAGCGTTCGACATCTTCATGGCTACACCTTC
cdr3_aa: CSVRHLHGYTF
j_call: TRBJ1-2
d_call: -
v_call: TRBV29-1
clone_size: many

cdr3_nt: TGTGCCAGCAGTTTTTCGTCGGCGTGGACTAGGAGGACCTACGAGCAGTACTTC
cdr3_aa: CASSFSSAWTRRTYEQYF
j_call: TRBJ2-7
d_call: TRBD2
v_call: TRBV28
clone_size: many

cdr3_nt: TGTGCCAGCAGTGTGATGTTGGCGGACACCGGGGAGCTGTTTTTT
cdr3_aa: CASSVMLADTGELFF
j_call: TRBJ2-2
d_call: -
v_call: TRBV6-4
clone_size: many

cdr3_nt: TGTGCCAGTAGTAAGAGGACAGGGTACAATGAGCAGTTCTTC
cdr3_aa: CASSKRTGYNEQFF
j_call: TRBJ2-1
d_call: TRBD1
v_call: TRBV19
clone_size: many

cdr3_nt: TGTGCCAGCAGCTCATCCATTACCCACTCGTCTGGAAACACCATATATTTT
cdr3_aa: CASSSSITHSSGNTIYF
j_call: TRBJ1-3
d_call: -
v_call: TRBV7-9
clone_size: many

cdr3_nt: TGTGCCAGTAGTATAGATTTGAGCGAGACCCAGTACTTC
cdr3_aa: CASSIDLSETQYF
j_call: TRBJ2-5
d_call: -
v_call: TRBV19
clone_size: many

cdr3_nt: TGTGCCAGCAGAACAGGGGGCCGTTCGGCTGAAGCTTTCTTT
cdr3_aa: CASRTGGRSAEAFF
j_call: TRBJ1-1
d_call: TRBD1
v_call: TRBV6-5
clone_size: many

cdr3_nt: TGCAGCGTACTAGGACAGGGGGCGGTCGGGGAGCTGTTTTTT
cdr3_aa: CSVLGQGAVGELFF
j_call: TRBJ2-2
d_call: TRBD1
v_call: TRBV29-1
clone_size: many

cdr3_nt: TGTGCCACCAGCACCGGGAGTGACGAGCAGTACTTC
cdr3_aa: CATSTGSDEQYF
j_call: TRBJ2-7
d_call: -
v_call: TRBV15
clone_size: many

cdr3_nt: TGTGCCAGCAGCCCGTGGGGTAGCGGGGGTGCCTACGAGCAGTACTTC
cdr3_aa: CASSPWGSGGAYEQYF
j_call: TRBJ2-7
d_call: TRBD2
v_call: TRBV7-6
clone_size: many

cdr3_nt: TGTGCCATCAGAAAGGACAGGGTAGACACAGATACGCAGTATTTT
cdr3_aa: CAIRKDRVDTDTQYF
j_call: TRBJ2-3
d_call: TRBD1
v_call: TRBV10-3
clone_size: many

cdr3_nt: TGTGCCAGCAGTTTTTCAATCACAGATACGCAGTATTTT
cdr3_aa: CASSFSITDTQYF
j_call: TRBJ2-3
d_call: -
v_call: TRBV27
clone_size: many

cdr3_nt: TGTGCCAGCAGCCCGAGACAGCAAGAGACCCAGTACTTC
cdr3_aa: CASSPRQQETQYF
j_call: TRBJ2-5
d_call: -
v_call: TRBV11-2
clone_size: many

cdr3_nt: TGTGCCGAACAGGGGGAAAATTCACCCCTCCACTTT
cdr3_aa: CAEQGENSPLHF
j_call: TRBJ1-6
d_call: TRBD1
v_call: TRBV28
clone_size: -

cdr3_nt: TGCGCCAGCAGCTTGTCCGGGACTAGCGGGGGAGATGAGCAGTTCTTC
cdr3_aa: CASSLSGTSGGDEQFF
j_call: TRBJ2-1
d_call: TRBD2
v_call: TRBV5-1
clone_size: many

cdr3_nt: TGTGCCAGCAGTACCGCCGGGGGGAGGCAGTTCTTC
cdr3_aa: CASSTAGGRQFF
j_call: TRBJ2-1
d_call: TRBD2
v_call: TRBV27
clone_size: many

cdr3_nt: TGTGCCATCACCCAGGGGGATTATTCACCCCTCCACTTT
cdr3_aa: CAITQGDYSPLHF
j_call: TRBJ1-6
d_call: TRBD1
v_call: TRBV10-3
clone_size: many

cdr3_nt: TGTGCCAGCAGCGTTGCCGGGACAGAGTACAATGAGCAGTTCTTC
cdr3_aa: CASSVAGTEYNEQFF
j_call: TRBJ2-1
d_call: TRBD1
v_call: TRBV9
clone_size: many

cdr3_nt: TGTGCCAGCAGCAAAGGGGCGCAGGGGGGTTATGGCTACACCTTC
cdr3_aa: CASSKGAQGGYGYTF
j_call: TRBJ1-2
d_call: -
v_call: TRBV21-1
clone_size: many

cdr3_nt: TGTGCCTGGAGTGTACATACAGGGGTCGAGACCCAGTACTTC
cdr3_aa: CAWSVHTGVETQYF
j_call: TRBJ2-5
d_call: TRBD1
v_call: TRBV30
clone_size: many

cdr3_nt: TGTGCCAGCAGTTTTTCTGAGACAACGAAGGGGTTCCAAGAGACCCAGTACTTC
cdr3_aa: CASSFSETTKGFQETQYF
j_call: TRBJ2-5
d_call: -
v_call: TRBV5-8
clone_size: many

cdr3_nt: TGTGCCAGCAGCCCGTGGAGCGAGATCAATGAGCAGTTCTTC
cdr3_aa: CASSPWSEINEQFF
j_call: TRBJ2-1
d_call: -
v_call: TRBV9
clone_size: few

cdr3_nt: TGTGCCAGCAGCAGTCGGGACTCCTACGAGCAGTACTTC
cdr3_aa: CASSSRDSYEQYF
j_call: TRBJ2-7
d_call: -
v_call: TRBV28
clone_size: many

cdr3_nt: TGTGCCAGCAGCAGAGGGACAGGGGCCTACGAGCAGTACTTC
cdr3_aa: CASSRGTGAYEQYF
j_call: TRBJ2-7
d_call: TRBD1
v_call: TRBV7-9
clone_size: many

cdr3_nt: TGTGCCAGCAGCCGTCAGACTAGGGACACTGAAGCTTTCTTT
cdr3_aa: CASSRQTRDTEAFF
j_call: TRBJ1-1
d_call: -
v_call: TRBV4-2
clone_size: many

cdr3_nt: TGTGCCAGCAGCCCCCGGCAGGGGGCAGGGGAGCAGTACTTC
cdr3_aa: CASSPRQGAGEQYF
j_call: TRBJ2-5
d_call: TRBD1
v_call: TRBV7-6
clone_size: few

cdr3_nt: TGTGCCAGCAGCAAAGTGGGTGGGGCGAGACCCCTCAACCACTATAGCAATCAGCCCCAGCATTTT
cdr3_aa: CASSKVGGARPLNHYSNQPQHF
j_call: TRBJ1-5
d_call: -
v_call: TRBV21-1
clone_size: many

cdr3_nt: TGTGCCAGCAGCGAATCAGGGCCGGAGTACGAGCAGTACTTC
cdr3_aa: CASSESGPEYEQYF
j_call: TRBJ2-7
d_call: -
v_call: TRBV11-2
clone_size: many

cdr3_nt: TGTGCCAGCAACTCCCCGGGGGGTAAGGAGGGAGAAAAACTGTTTTTT
cdr3_aa: CASNSPGGKEGEKLFF
j_call: TRBJ1-4
d_call: -
v_call: TRBV28
clone_size: many

cdr3_nt: TGTGCCAGCAGTTTCTTACCCTTGAGCTCTGGAAACACCATATATTTT
cdr3_aa: CASSFLPLSSGNTIYF
j_call: TRBJ1-3
d_call: -
v_call: TRBV27
clone_size: many

cdr3_nt: TGTGCCACCTCGGACAGGACCTCTGGGGCCAACGTCCTGACTTTC
cdr3_aa: CATSDRTSGANVLTF
j_call: TRBJ2-6
d_call: TRBD1
v_call: TRBV15
clone_size: many

cdr3_nt: TGCGCCAGCAGCTCCTCCGGGACAGGGGACTACGAGCAGTACTTC
cdr3_aa: CASSSSGTGDYEQYF
j_call: TRBJ2-7
d_call: TRBD1
v_call: TRBV5-1
clone_size: many

cdr3_nt: TGCGCCAGCGGTAGCTCTGGGGCCAACGTCCTGACTTTC
cdr3_aa: CASGSSGANVLTF
j_call: TRBJ2-6
d_call: -
v_call: TRBV5-1
clone_size: many

cdr3_nt: TGCGCCAGCAGCCCACAGGGGCAGGGTCGATCCTATAATTCACCCCTCCACTTT
cdr3_aa: CASSPQGQGRSYNSPLHF
j_call: TRBJ1-6
d_call: TRBD1
v_call: TRBV4-1
clone_size: few

cdr3_nt: TGTGCCATCAGTGACCCTGACAGGAGCTCCTACGAGCAGTACTTC
cdr3_aa: CAISDPDRSSYEQYF
j_call: TRBJ2-7
d_call: -
v_call: TRBV10-3
clone_size: many

cdr3_nt: TGTGCCAGCAGCCGCCAGGGATCTGCGATAGATACGCAGTATTTT
cdr3_aa: CASSRQGSAIDTQYF
j_call: TRBJ2-3
d_call: -
v_call: TRBV14
clone_size: many

cdr3_nt: TGTGCCAGCAGCTTAGCAAGAGGTAGCGGGAGCATTGACGAGCAGTACTTC
cdr3_aa: CASSLARGSGSIDEQYF
j_call: TRBJ2-7
d_call: TRBD2
v_call: TRBV7-4
clone_size: many

cdr3_nt: TGTGCCAGCAGCCTTCGACTAGCGCCTAACAATGAGCAGTTCTTC
cdr3_aa: CASSLRLAPNNEQFF
j_call: TRBJ2-1
d_call: TRBD2
v_call: TRBV5-4
clone_size: many

cdr3_nt: TGTGCCTGGTTAGGACAGGAGATTGAAGCTTTCTTT
cdr3_aa: CAWLGQEIEAFF
j_call: TRBJ1-1
d_call: TRBD1
v_call: TRBV30
clone_size: many

cdr3_nt: TGTGCCAGCAGCTTAGGACAGGGGGCTGGGCATAGCAATCAGCCCCAGCATTTT
cdr3_aa: CASSLGQGAGHSNQPQHF
j_call: TRBJ1-5
d_call: TRBD1
v_call: TRBV7-2
clone_size: -

cdr3_nt: TGTGCCAGCACCGGAAGGACTAGCGGGAGGGCCAATTCAATCCATGAGCAGTTCTTC
cdr3_aa: CASTGRTSGRANSIHEQFF
j_call: TRBJ2-1
d_call: TRBD2
v_call: TRBV7-2
clone_size: many

cdr3_nt: TGTGCCAGCAGCCCGGGACTTTACACCGGGGAGCTGTTTTTT
cdr3_aa: CASSPGLYTGELFF
j_call: TRBJ2-2
d_call: -
v_call: TRBV7-2
clone_size: many

cdr3_nt: TGTGCCAGCGGGGGGGGCGCCGGGGAGCTGTTTTTT
cdr3_aa: CASGGGAGELFF
j_call: TRBJ2-2
d_call: -
v_call: TRBV5-8
clone_size: many

cdr3_nt: TGCGCCAGCAGCTCAAGGGACTACCACAATGAGCAGTTCTTC
cdr3_aa: CASSSRDYHNEQFF
j_call: TRBJ2-1
d_call: TRBD2
v_call: TRBV5-1
clone_size: many